This TCR beta chain is from a study of blood T cell repertoires in COVID-19. Per the original data handling: Estimation of nucleated cell counts was performed using reference gene primer amplification. Method: immunoSEQ multiplex PCR; TCRdb's copy keeps in-frame clones and lacks some. V, J and clone size are taken as reported in that table, and D and trimming were inferred from the DNA itself. The table records over 25,000 clones, just over 85% of them present only once. The CDR3 runs to 12 residues. Germline CDR1 reads SGHAT; CDR2 reads FQNNGV. With 4 bases removed from V and 4 bases from J, the gap between germline ends came to 8 bases.

The clonotype comes from a man between 70 and 80 years old with acute or convalescent COVID-19. The specimen was peripheral blood. V usage is TRBV11-2 and J usage is TRBJ2-7; no clear D. Written as DNA, the CDR3 is TGTGCCAGCAGCTCGCCCGGGTACGAGCAGTACTTC. It is translated as CASSSPGYEQYF.